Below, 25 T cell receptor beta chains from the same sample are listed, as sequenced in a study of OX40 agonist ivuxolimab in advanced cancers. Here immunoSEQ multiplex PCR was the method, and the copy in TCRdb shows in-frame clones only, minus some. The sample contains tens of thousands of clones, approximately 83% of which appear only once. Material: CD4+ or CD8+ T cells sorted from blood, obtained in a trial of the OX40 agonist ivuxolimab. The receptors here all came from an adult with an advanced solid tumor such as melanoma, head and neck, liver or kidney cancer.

The CDR3 bases are TGTGCCAGCAGCCCCGCGGGGGGGTCCCACGAGCAGTACTTC. Its translation: CASSPAGGSHEQYF. This chain connects TRBV28 to TRBJ2-7; TRBD2 aligns across 9 bases. The CDR3 is 14 amino acids. The V gene end was trimmed by 6 bases and the J gene end by 5 bases; junction bases not matched to a gene: 8. CDR1 is MDHEN, CDR2 SYDVKM, per germline.

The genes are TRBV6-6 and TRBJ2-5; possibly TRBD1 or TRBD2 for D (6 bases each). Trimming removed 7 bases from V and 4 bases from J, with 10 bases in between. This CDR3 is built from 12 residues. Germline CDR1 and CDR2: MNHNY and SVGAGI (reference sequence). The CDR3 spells CASNGGGETQYF. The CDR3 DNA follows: TGTGCCAGCAACGGGGGCGGAGAGACCCAGTACTTC.

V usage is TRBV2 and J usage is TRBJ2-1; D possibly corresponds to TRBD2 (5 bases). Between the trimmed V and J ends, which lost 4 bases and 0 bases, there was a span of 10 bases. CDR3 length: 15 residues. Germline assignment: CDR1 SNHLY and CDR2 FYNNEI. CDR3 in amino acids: CASSADWSSYNEQFF. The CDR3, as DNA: TGTGCCAGCAGTGCGGACTGGAGCTCCTACAATGAGCAGTTCTTC.

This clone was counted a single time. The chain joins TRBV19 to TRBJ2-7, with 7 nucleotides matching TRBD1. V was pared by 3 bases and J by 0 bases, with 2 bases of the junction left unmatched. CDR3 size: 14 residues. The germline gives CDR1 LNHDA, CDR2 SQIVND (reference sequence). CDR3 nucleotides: TGTGCCAGTAGTATGACAGGGATCTCCTACGAGCAGTACTTC. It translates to CASSMTGISYEQYF. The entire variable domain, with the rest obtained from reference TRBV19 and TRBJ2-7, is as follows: DGGITQSPKYLFRKEGQNVTLSCEQNLNHDAMYWYRQDPGQGLRLIYYSQIVNDFQKGDIAEGYSVSREKKESFPLTVTSAQKNPTAFYLCASSMTGISYEQYFGPGTRLTVT.

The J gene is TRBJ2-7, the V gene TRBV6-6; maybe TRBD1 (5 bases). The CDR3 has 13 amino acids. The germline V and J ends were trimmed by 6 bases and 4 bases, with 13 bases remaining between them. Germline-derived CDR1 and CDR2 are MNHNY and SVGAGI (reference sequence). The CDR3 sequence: CASSLTRVYEQYF. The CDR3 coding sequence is TGTGCCAGCAGCCTAACCAGGGTGTACGAGCAGTACTTC.

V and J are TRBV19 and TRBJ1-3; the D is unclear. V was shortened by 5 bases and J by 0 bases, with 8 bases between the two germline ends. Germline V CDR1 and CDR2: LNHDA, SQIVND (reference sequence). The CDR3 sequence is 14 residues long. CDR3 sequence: CASSGRHSGNTIYF. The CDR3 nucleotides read TGTGCCAGTAGTGGACGGCACTCTGGAAACACCATATATTTT.

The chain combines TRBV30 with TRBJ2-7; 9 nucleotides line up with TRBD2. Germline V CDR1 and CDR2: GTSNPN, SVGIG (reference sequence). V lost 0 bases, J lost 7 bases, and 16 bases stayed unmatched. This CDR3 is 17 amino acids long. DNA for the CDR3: TGTGCCTGGAGTGTTCTTCTGGTCGCGGGAGGGCCTAATGAGCAGTACTTC. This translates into CAWSVLLVAGGPNEQYF.

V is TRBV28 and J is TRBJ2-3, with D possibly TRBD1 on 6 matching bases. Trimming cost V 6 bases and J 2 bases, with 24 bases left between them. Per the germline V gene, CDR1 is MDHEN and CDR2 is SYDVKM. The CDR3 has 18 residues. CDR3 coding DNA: TGTGCCAGCAGCCTTCTTGAGCTACAGGGAGACTCCACAGATACGCAGTATTTT. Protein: CASSLLELQGDSTDTQYF.

DNA for the CDR3: TGTGCCAGCGGAGTCGATTGGTGGAATGAGCAGTTCTTC. Protein sequence: CASGVDWWNEQFF. V usage is TRBV25-1 and J usage is TRBJ2-1; no firm D call. The CDR3 spans 13 residues. The germline V gene has CDR1 MGHDK and CDR2 SYGVNS. The V end was cut by 8 bases, the J end by 7 bases, with 15 bases between. Full variable domain (remainder filled in from reference TRBV25-1 and TRBJ2-1): EADIYQTPRYLVIGTGKKITLECSQTMGHDKMYWYQQDPGMELHLIHYSYGVNSTEKGDLSSESTVSRIRTEHFPLTLESARPSHTSQYLCASGVDWWNEQFFGPGTRLTVL.

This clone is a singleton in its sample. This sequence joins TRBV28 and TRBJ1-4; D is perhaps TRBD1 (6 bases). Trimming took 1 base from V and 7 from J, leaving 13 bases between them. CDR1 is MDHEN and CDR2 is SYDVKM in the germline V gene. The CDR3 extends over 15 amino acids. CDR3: CASSLSGGRPEKLFF. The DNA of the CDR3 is TGTGCCAGCAGTTTATCGGGGGGGCGTCCTGAAAAACTGTTTTTT.

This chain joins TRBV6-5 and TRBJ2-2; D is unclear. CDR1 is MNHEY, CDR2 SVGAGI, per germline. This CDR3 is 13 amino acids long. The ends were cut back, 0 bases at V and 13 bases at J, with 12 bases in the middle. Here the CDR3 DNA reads TGTGCCAGCAGTTACTCGAAACGGTGGGGGCTGTTTTTT. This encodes CASSYSKRWGLFF.

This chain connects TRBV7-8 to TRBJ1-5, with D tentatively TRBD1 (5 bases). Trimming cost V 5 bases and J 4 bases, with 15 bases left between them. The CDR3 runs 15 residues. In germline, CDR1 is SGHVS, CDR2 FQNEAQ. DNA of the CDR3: TGTGCCAGCAGCAGTAGCCGGCAGGGAAATCAGCCCCAGCATTTT. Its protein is CASSSSRQGNQPQHF.

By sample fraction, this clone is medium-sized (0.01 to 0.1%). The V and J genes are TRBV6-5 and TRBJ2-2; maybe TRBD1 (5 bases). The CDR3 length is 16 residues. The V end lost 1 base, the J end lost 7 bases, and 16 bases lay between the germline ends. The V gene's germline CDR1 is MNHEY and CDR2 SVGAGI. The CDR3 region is CASSYYPPPGIGELFF. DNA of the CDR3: TGTGCCAGCAGTTACTACCCACCCCCAGGGATCGGGGAGCTGTTTTTT.

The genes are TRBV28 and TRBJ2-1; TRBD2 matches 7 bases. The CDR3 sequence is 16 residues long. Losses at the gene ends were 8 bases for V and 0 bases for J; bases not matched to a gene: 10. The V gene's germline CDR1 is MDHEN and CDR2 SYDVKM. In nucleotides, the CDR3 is TGTGCCAGCTCAATACGGGGAGGGAGCTCCTACAATGAGCAGTTCTTC. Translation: CASSIRGGSSYNEQFF.

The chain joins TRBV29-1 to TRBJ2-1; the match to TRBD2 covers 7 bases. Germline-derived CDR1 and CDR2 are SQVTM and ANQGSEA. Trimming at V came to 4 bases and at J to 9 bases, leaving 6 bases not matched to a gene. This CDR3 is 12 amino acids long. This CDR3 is CSVGFSGGEQFF. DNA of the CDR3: TGCAGCGTTGGTTTTTCGGGGGGTGAGCAGTTCTTC.

Written as DNA, the CDR3 is TGTGCCAGCAGCTTGCGTTTCCGCGCAGATACGCAGTATTTT. Its protein is CASSLRFRADTQYF. The chain joins TRBV7-3 to TRBJ2-3; D ambiguous. This CDR3 comprises 14 residues. V dropped 3 bases and J dropped 4 bases, with 11 bases sitting between them. Germline V CDR1 and CDR2: SGHTA, FQGTGA.

The CDR3 DNA reads as TGTGCCTACAACCCCAGCCAAGAGACCCAGTACTTC. Translated: CAYNPSQETQYF. J is TRBJ2-5 and V is TRBV30; D unclear. Germline CDR1 is GTSNPN and CDR2 is SVGIG (reference sequence). This CDR3 region has 12 residues. Deletions cut 7 bases from V and 1 base from J, with 10 bases between.

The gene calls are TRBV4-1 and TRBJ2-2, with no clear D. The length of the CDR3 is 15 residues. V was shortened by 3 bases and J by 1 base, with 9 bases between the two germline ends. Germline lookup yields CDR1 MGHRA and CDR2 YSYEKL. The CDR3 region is CASSQLGLNTGELFF. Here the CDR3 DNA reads TGCGCCAGCAGCCAGCTGGGGTTGAACACCGGGGAGCTGTTTTTT.

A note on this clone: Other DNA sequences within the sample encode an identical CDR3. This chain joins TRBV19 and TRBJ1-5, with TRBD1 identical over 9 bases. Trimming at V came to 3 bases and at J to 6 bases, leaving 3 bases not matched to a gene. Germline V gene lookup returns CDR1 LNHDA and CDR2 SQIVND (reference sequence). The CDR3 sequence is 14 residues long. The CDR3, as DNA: TGTGCCAGTAGTATGGACAGGGGAACTCAGCCCCAGCATTTT. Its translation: CASSMDRGTQPQHF.

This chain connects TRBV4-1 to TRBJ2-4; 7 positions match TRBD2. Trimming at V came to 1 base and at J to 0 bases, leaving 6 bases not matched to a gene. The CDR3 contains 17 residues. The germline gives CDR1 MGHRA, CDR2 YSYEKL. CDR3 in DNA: TGCGCCAGCAGCCAAGGGAGAGTAGCGGGAGCCAAAAACATTCAGTACTTC. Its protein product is CASSQGRVAGAKNIQYF.

The CDR3 here is CASSPLARSYEQYF. Here the CDR3 DNA reads TGTGCCAGCAGCCCGTTGGCACGGAGCTACGAGCAGTACTTC. This rearrangement joins TRBV7-9 to TRBJ2-7; D gene unclear. Germline CDR1 is SEHNR and CDR2 is FQNEAQ (reference sequence). Deletions cut 5 bases from V and 3 bases from J, with 14 bases between. The CDR3 has 14 residues.

CDR3 amino acids: CASSLAKQDSYNEQFF. The DNA of the CDR3 is TGTGCCAGCAGCTTAGCCAAACAGGACTCCTACAATGAGCAGTTCTTC. The chain uses TRBV7-9 and TRBJ2-1; tentative D call: TRBD1 (5 bases). The CDR3 spans 16 residues. The V end lost 0 bases, the J end lost 0 bases, and 9 bases lay between the germline ends. Per the germline V gene, CDR1 is SEHNR and CDR2 is FQNEAQ (reference sequence).

The CDR3 DNA reads TGCAGCGCCGAGCGGGGGTTATCGGACACTGAAGCTTTCTTT. Translated, it gives CSAERGLSDTEAFF. J is TRBJ1-1 and V is TRBV29-1; weak D call: TRBD1 (5 bases). This CDR3 contains 14 residues. V was clipped by 7 bases and J by 3 bases, with 18 bases between them. CDR1 and CDR2 from the germline V gene are SQVTM and ANQGSEA.

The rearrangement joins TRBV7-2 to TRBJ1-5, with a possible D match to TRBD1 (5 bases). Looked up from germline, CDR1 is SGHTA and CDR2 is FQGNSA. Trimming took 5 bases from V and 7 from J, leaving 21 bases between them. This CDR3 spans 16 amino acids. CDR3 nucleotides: TGTGCCAGCAGCAAAGAGTCTCAGGGATCTCTCCAGCCCCAGCATTTT. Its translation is CASSKESQGSLQPQHF.

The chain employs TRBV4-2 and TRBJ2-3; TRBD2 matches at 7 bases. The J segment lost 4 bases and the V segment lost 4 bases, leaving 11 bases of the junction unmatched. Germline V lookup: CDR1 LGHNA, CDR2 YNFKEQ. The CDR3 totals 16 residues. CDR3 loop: CASSPKLAGASDTQYF. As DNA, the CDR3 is TGTGCCAGCAGCCCCAAGTTGGCGGGAGCTTCAGATACGCAGTATTTT.